These T cell receptor beta chains were read from a single sample in a study of blood T cell repertoires in COVID-19. The data were produced by immunoSEQ multiplex PCR, yet TCRdb's version contains in-frame clones alone and is incomplete. The sample contains approximately 470,000 clones, 75% to 90% of which appear only once. Sequencing was performed on PBMCs or T cells enriched from blood (not recorded which). These receptors were collected from a woman between 18 and 29 years old who had recovered from COVID-19. CDR3s include the opening cysteine and the closing phenylalanine or tryptophan. Each record gives: D gene, V gene, clone size, J gene, CDR3 DNA, CDR3 protein. D genes are given only for firm matches. Not every row has a clone size; where given, it reads once, few, many or a size class.

TRBD2,TRBV11-2,few,TRBJ2-1,TGTGCCAGCAGCCAAGCGGGGGCCTACAATGAGCAGTTCTTC,CASSQAGAYNEQFF
-,TRBV7-6,-,TRBJ2-2,TGTGCCAGCAGCTTACTTGAGGGCACCGGGGAGCTGTTTTTT,CASSLLEGTGELFF
-,TRBV28,-,TRBJ1-6,TGTGCCAGCAGTTTGGCTCCCACCGTGAATTCACCCCTCCACTTT,CASSLAPTVNSPLHF
-,TRBV6-5,-,TRBJ2-7,TGTGCCAGCAAGATCAGGGGTAGCTCCTACGAGCAGTACTTC,CASKIRGSSYEQYF
-,TRBV19,-,TRBJ1-1,TGTGCCAGTAGTCACAAGGCGGTGAGGAACACTGAAGCTTTCTTT,CASSHKAVRNTEAFF
-,TRBV21-1,few,TRBJ1-1,TGTGCCAGCAGCAAAGCGGGGCGGATTGAAGCTTTCTTT,CASSKAGRIEAFF
-,TRBV5-1,few,TRBJ1-5,TGCGCCAGCAGCCCCGACGTAGGGGCACTCCAGCATTTT,CASSPDVGALQHF
TRBD1,TRBV7-2,-,TRBJ1-4,TGTGCCAGCAGCTTAAGTGGGACAGGAACCGAAAAACTGTTTTTT,CASSLSGTGTEKLFF
-,TRBV5-1,-,TRBJ1-1,TGCGCCAGCAGCGCAGGAACGAACACTGAAGCTTTCTTT,CASSAGTNTEAFF
TRBD2,TRBV7-8,-,TRBJ2-3,TGTGCCAGCAGCCCCCCGGGACTAGCGGGACGGTTCACAGATACGCAGTATTTT,CASSPPGLAGRFTDTQYF
TRBD1,TRBV6-5,-,TRBJ2-7,TGTGCCACAGGGGGCAGCTACGAGCAGTACTTC,CATGGSYEQYF
-,TRBV5-1,-,TRBJ2-2,TGCGCCAGCAGCCTGGGACCAGCGACTCCGGGGGAGCTGTTTTTT,CASSLGPATPGELFF
-,TRBV7-2,-,TRBJ1-2,TGTGCCAGCAGCTTAGGAGGGGACTTACTTGGCTACACCTTC,CASSLGGDLLGYTF
-,TRBV5-5,-,TRBJ1-1,TGTGCCAGCACTCTATCACCCTCGGGTGAAGCTTTCTTT,CASTLSPSGEAFF
TRBD2,TRBV9,-,TRBJ2-5,TGTGCCAGCAGCGTAGGGACGGGGACTACCCAAGAGACCCAGTACTTC,CASSVGTGTTQETQYF
-,TRBV5-1,-,TRBJ1-6,TGCGCCAGCACCCTGAGACCCAGTAGCAATTCACCCCTCCACTTT,CASTLRPSSNSPLHF
TRBD1,TRBV15,-,TRBJ1-1,TGTGCCACCAGCAGAGACGGAGGGGGCATGAACACTGAAGCTTTCTTT,CATSRDGGGMNTEAFF
TRBD1,TRBV10-2,-,TRBJ2-2,TGCGCCAGCAGTGGCTTCGACAGGGGTGGGACCGGGGAGCTGTTTTTT,CASSGFDRGGTGELFF
TRBD1,TRBV3-1/TRBV3-2,few,TRBJ1-6,TGTGCCAGCAGCGGGACAGGGGCCTCACCCCTCCACTTT,CASSGTGASPLHF
-,TRBV30,-,TRBJ2-3,TGTGCCTGGAGCAGGGGCCCAAACACAGATACGCAGTATTTT,CAWSRGPNTDTQYF
-,TRBV10-3,-,TRBJ1-5,TGTGCCATCAGAGGGGACAATCAGCCCCAGCATTTT,CAIRGDNQPQHF
TRBD1,TRBV19,-,TRBJ1-4,TGTGCCAGTAGTTCTCCTCGACAGGGCGGAGGTGAAAAACTGTTTTTT,CASSSPRQGGGEKLFF
TRBD1,TRBV19,once,TRBJ1-6,TGTGCCAGTAGTACCCCGACAGGGGAGGAAAATTCACCCCTCCACTTT,CASSTPTGEENSPLHF
-,TRBV19,-,TRBJ1-4,TGTGCCAGGTCGAGACAGCTTATTAATGAAAAACTGTTTTTT,CARSRQLINEKLFF
-,TRBV28,-,TRBJ2-7,TGTGCCAGCAGTCCCCGCCGGAGGGAGCAGTACTTC,CASSPRRREQYF
TRBD1,TRBV19,-,TRBJ1-1,TGTGCCAGCTACGCCCCGGGACAGGGTATAACTGAAGCTTTCTTT,CASYAPGQGITEAFF
TRBD1,TRBV7-9,-,TRBJ1-2,TGTGCCAGCAGCTCAGCCGGGACAGGGGGAGGCTACACCTTC,CASSSAGTGGGYTF
-,TRBV7-7,-,TRBJ2-5,TGTGCCAGCAGCCTAAACAGGGCCGGCGAGACCCAGTACTTC,CASSLNRAGETQYF
-,TRBV5-1,-,TRBJ1-2,TGCGCCAGCAGCTCCGAACAGGGTTATAATGGCTACACCTTC,CASSSEQGYNGYTF
-,TRBV19,-,TRBJ1-2,TGTGCCAGTAGTATCGCTGTGTCCCCGGGGGGGAATGGCTACACCTTC,CASSIAVSPGGNGYTF
-,TRBV2,-,TRBJ1-2,TGTGCCAGCAGGGAAACAGGCCTTGGCTACACCTTC,CASRETGLGYTF
TRBD1,TRBV5-1,-,TRBJ2-2,TGCGCCAGCAGCCCTTTGACCCAGGGGGCGTACAGACCTTCCGGGGAGCTGTTTTTT,CASSPLTQGAYRPSGELFF
TRBD1,TRBV4-1,-,TRBJ1-1,TGCGCCAGCAGCCTCCTAGGACAGGGAATGAACACTGAAGCTTTCTTT,CASSLLGQGMNTEAFF
-,TRBV11-2,-,TRBJ1-2,TGTGCCAGCAGCCCCGGCGGGGGCTATGGCTACACCTTC,CASSPGGGYGYTF
TRBD1,TRBV28,-,TRBJ1-3,TGTGCCAGCAGTTTTGAACAGGGGGCGCAGGGAAACACCATATATTTT,CASSFEQGAQGNTIYF
-,TRBV10-1,-,TRBJ2-5,TGCGCCAGCAGTGATTACCCCTCGGGAGAGACCCAGTACTTC,CASSDYPSGETQYF
TRBD1,TRBV27,-,TRBJ2-2,TGTGCCAGCACAGTCGGGACAGGGAGGGGAAACACCGGGGAGCTGTTTTTT,CASTVGTGRGNTGELFF
-,TRBV10-3,-,TRBJ2-1,TGTGCCATCAGTGGCAATAGCCTGGCTGCCTACAATGAGCAGTTCTTC,CAISGNSLAAYNEQFF
TRBD2,TRBV15,-,TRBJ2-1,TGTGCCACCCGGCGGGAGAGCTCCTACAATGAGCAGTTCTTC,CATRRESSYNEQFF
-,TRBV10-2,-,TRBJ1-6,TGCGCCAGCAGTGAGGGGGGGGTGGGTTCACCCCTCCACTTT,CASSEGGVGSPLHF
TRBD2,TRBV6-5,-,TRBJ2-5,TGTGCCAGCACCATCGGGGGGGGAGAGACCCAGTACTTC,CASTIGGGETQYF
TRBD1,TRBV10-1,-,TRBJ1-1,TGCGCCAGCAGTGAGACTTGGGACAGGGTTGGCACTGAAGCTTTCTTT,CASSETWDRVGTEAFF
-,TRBV2,-,TRBJ2-7,TGTGCCGCGCGTGTCAGCGGTAGGGACGAGCAGTACTTC,CAARVSGRDEQYF